The clone carrying this T cell receptor (beta chain) was recorded at least ten times. The time point: before trial treatment. Advanced solid tumors lacking tumor-infiltrating lymphocytes were present in eligible patients. Over approximately 20 PCR cycles, TCRs were amplified from a constant-region primer and V-primer adapter. With in vitro transcription, the isolated mRNA was amplified. Using its own MiXCR run on the reads, TCRdb lists one record per CDR3 protein. The sample has tens of thousands of distinct CDR3 sequences, 12% seen once. The sample is drawn from a study of low-dose radiotherapy and immunotherapy resistance in tumors. As for the study in general: Every two weeks, one day ahead of radiation and immunotherapy, cyclophosphamide 200 mg/m2 was given (intravenously).

The CDR3 totals 13 residues. V lost 6 bases and J lost 3, with 11 bases in between. Per the germline V gene, CDR1 is MDHEN and CDR2 is SYDVKM. The sample here was PBMCs, taken before treatment. V and J are TRBV28 and TRBJ2-5; D uncertain. The TCR comes from a female donor with ovarian cancer. CDR3: CASRSRIEETQYF. CDR3 DNA: TGTGCCAGCAGGTCCAGGATAGAAGAGACCCAGTACTTC.